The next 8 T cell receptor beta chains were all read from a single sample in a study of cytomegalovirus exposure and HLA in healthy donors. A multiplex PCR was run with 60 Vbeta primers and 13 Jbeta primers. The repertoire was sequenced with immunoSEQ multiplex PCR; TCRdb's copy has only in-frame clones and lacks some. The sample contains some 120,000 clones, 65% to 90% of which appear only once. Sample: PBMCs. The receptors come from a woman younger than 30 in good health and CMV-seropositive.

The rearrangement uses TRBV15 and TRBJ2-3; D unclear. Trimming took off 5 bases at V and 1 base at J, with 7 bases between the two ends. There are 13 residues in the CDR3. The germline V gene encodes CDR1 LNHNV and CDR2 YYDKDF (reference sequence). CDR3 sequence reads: CATSLAGTDTQYF. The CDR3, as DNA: TGTGCCACCAGCTTGGCGGGCACAGATACGCAGTATTTT.

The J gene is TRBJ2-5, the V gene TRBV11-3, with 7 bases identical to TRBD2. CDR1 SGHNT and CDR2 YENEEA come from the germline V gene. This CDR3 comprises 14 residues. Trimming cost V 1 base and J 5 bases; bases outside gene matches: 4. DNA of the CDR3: TGTGCCAGCAGCTTAGGAGCCGGGGGGGAGACCCAGTACTTC. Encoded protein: CASSLGAGGETQYF.

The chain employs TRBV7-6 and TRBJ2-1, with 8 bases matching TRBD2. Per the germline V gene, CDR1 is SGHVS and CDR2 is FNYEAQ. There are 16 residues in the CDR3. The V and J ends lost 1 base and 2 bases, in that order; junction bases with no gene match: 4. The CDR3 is CASSLEPGLAYNEQFF. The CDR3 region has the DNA TGTGCCAGCAGCTTAGAGCCGGGACTAGCCTACAATGAGCAGTTCTTC.

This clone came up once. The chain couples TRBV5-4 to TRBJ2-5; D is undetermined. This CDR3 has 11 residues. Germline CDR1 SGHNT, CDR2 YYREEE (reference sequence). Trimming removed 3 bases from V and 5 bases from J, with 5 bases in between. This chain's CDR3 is CASSYMETQYF. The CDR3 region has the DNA TGTGCCAGCAGCTACATGGAGACCCAGTACTTC.

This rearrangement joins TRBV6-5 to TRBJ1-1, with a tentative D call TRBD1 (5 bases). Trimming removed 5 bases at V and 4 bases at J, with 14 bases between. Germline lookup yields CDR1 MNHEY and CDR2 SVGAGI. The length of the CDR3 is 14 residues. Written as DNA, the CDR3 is TGTGCCAGCAGTGGGGGGGTGTGGGGCACTGAAGCTTTCTTT. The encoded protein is CASSGGVWGTEAFF.

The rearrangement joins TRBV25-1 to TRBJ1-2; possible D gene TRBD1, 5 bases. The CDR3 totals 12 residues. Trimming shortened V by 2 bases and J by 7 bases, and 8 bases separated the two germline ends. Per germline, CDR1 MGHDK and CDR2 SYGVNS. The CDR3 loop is CASSEDRGGYTF. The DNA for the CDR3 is TGTGCCAGCAGTGAAGATAGGGGTGGCTACACCTTC.

The CDR3 nucleotides read TGTGCCAGCAGTGAGTGGTCTAAAAAGGAAAAACTGTTTTTT. This sequence encodes CASSEWSKKEKLFF. This chain joins TRBV6-5 and TRBJ1-4, with D hard to call. The CDR3 loop spans 14 amino acids. The V gene's germline CDR1 is MNHEY and CDR2 SVGAGI. V was trimmed by 5 bases and J by 8 bases, leaving 15 bases between them.

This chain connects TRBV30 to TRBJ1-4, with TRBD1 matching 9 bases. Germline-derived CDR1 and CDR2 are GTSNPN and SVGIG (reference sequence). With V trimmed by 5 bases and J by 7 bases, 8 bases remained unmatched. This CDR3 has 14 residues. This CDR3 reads CAWERGTGLEKLFF. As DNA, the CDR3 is TGTGCCTGGGAAAGGGGGACAGGGCTTGAAAAACTGTTTTTT.